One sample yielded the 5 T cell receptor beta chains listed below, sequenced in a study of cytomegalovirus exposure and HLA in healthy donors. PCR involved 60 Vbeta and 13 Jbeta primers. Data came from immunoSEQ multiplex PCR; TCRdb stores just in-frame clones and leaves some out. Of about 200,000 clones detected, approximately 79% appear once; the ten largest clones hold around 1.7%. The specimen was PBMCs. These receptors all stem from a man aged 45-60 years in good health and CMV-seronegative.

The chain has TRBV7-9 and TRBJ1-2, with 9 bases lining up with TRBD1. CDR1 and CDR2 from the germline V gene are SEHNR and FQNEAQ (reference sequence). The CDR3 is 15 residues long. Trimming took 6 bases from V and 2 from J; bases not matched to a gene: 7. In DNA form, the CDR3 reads TGTGCCAGCAGTCCAAACAGGGGGCCAAACTATGGCTACACCTTC. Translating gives CASSPNRGPNYGYTF.

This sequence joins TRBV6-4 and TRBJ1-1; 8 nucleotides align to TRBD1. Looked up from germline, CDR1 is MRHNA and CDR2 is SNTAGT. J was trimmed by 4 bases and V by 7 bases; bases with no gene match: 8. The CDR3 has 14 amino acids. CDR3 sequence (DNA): TGTGCCAGCATAACAGGGGGTATCGGCACTGAAGCTTTCTTT. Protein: CASITGGIGTEAFF.

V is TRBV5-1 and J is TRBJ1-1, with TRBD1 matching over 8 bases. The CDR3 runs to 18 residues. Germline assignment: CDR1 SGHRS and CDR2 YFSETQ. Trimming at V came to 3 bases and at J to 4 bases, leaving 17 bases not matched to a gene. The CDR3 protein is CASSSSGGYGLLSTEAFF. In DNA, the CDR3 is TGCGCCAGCAGCTCCTCAGGGGGCTATGGGTTATTGAGCACTGAAGCTTTCTTT.

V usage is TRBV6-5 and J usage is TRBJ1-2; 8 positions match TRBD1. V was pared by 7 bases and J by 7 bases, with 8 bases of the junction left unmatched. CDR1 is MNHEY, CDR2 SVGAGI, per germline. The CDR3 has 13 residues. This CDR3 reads CASTADRARGYTF. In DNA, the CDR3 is TGTGCCAGCACCGCGGACAGGGCACGTGGCTACACCTTC.

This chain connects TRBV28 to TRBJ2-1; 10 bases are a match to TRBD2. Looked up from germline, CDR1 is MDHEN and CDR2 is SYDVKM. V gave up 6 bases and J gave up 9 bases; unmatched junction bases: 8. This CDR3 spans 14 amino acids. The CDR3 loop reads CASRPGLAEFEQFF. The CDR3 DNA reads TGTGCCAGCAGACCTGGACTAGCGGAATTTGAGCAGTTCTTC. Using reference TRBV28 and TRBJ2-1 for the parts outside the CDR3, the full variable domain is DVKVTQSSRYLVKRTGEKVFLECVQDMDHENMFWYRQDPGLGLRLIYFSYDVKMKEKGDIPEGYSVSREKKERFSLILESASTNQTSMYLCASRPGLAEFEQFFGPGTRLTVL.